The 31 T cell receptor beta chains below come from one sample, sequenced in a study of blood T cell repertoires in COVID-19. Libraries were prepared by immunoSEQ multiplex PCR; TCRdb keeps only in-frame clonotypes and omits some of them. The top ten clones hold 3.5% of a sample with some 58,000 clones, 80% to 90% of them seen once. What was sequenced was peripheral blood. The receptors were sampled from a human donor in a cohort sampled during active COVID-19.

This sequence joins TRBV2 and TRBJ1-5; D remains unclear. V lost 5 bases to trimming and J lost 0 bases, with 2 bases between them. The CDR3 has 12 amino acids. Germline values: CDR1 SNHLY, CDR2 FYNNEI. The CDR3 sequence: CASSYSNQPQHF. The CDR3 bases are TGTGCCAGCAGTTATAGCAATCAGCCCCAGCATTTT.

The chain has TRBV4-1 and TRBJ2-1, with D possibly TRBD1 on 6 matching bases. Germline V lookup: CDR1 MGHRA, CDR2 YSYEKL. The CDR3 runs 14 residues. The ends were cut back, 4 bases at V and 8 bases at J, with 15 bases in the middle. CDR3 residues: CASSLVGGIDEQFF. The DNA of the CDR3 is TGCGCCAGCAGCCTGGTTGGGGGCATCGATGAGCAGTTCTTC.

This chain uses TRBV5-1 with TRBJ2-1; TRBD1 aligns across 11 bases. This CDR3 has 16 residues. Germline V gene lookup returns CDR1 SGHRS and CDR2 YFSETQ. Trimming at V came to 6 bases and at J to 7 bases, leaving 12 bases not matched to a gene. The CDR3 loop reads CASTNLPGTGGNEQFF. The CDR3 DNA reads as TGCGCCAGCACGAATCTTCCCGGGACAGGGGGTAATGAGCAGTTCTTC.

J is TRBJ1-3 and V is TRBV3-1 (or the pseudogene TRBV3-2); TRBD1 agrees at 7 bases. The CDR3 has 15 amino acids. V dropped 4 bases and J dropped 1; count of bases not matched to a gene: 4. CDR1 and CDR2 (germline): LGHDT, YNNKEL (reference sequence). Written as DNA, the CDR3 is TGTGCCAGCAGCCGACAGACAGGGTCTGGAAACACCATATATTTT. It codes for CASSRQTGSGNTIYF.

V and J are TRBV19 and TRBJ1-4; tentatively, D is TRBD1 (5 bases). V lost 3 bases to trimming and J lost 8 bases, with 13 bases between them. CDR1 LNHDA and CDR2 SQIVND come from the germline V gene (reference sequence). This CDR3 is built from 14 residues. This CDR3 is CASSITQGREKLFF. The CDR3 coding sequence is TGTGCCAGTAGTATCACTCAGGGTCGGGAAAAACTGTTTTTT.

This clone was observed a single time. V is TRBV5-1 and J is TRBJ1-3, with no clear D. V was shortened by 3 bases and J by 1 base, with 17 bases between the two germline ends. Germline CDR1 reads SGHRS; CDR2 reads YFSETQ. The CDR3 has 17 amino acids. The CDR3 bases are TGCGCCAGCAGCTCAACTATCCTTGCTTCGTCTGGAAACACCATATATTTT. Residues: CASSSTILASSGNTIYF.

This chain connects TRBV6-5 to TRBJ1-3, with a weak D call TRBD1 (5 bases). With 0 bases removed from V and 1 base from J, the gap between germline ends came to 10 bases. Per germline, CDR1 MNHEY and CDR2 SVGAGI. There are 16 residues in the CDR3. CDR3 sequence (DNA): TGTGCCAGCAGTTACTCGGGTAGGGGTTCTGGAAACACCATATATTTT. This gives the protein CASSYSGRGSGNTIYF.

The chain employs TRBV30 and TRBJ2-4; 12 bases map to TRBD2. The CDR3 is 18 amino acids. The V gene's germline CDR1 is GTSNPN and CDR2 SVGIG (reference sequence). The V and J ends lost 8 bases and 0 bases, in that order; junction bases with no gene match: 14. CDR3 DNA: TGTGCCCGCGGGAATATCACTAGCGGGGGGATAGCCAAAAACATTCAGTACTTC. It codes for CARGNITSGGIAKNIQYF.

This chain uses TRBV19 with TRBJ2-3; TRBD1 matches at 7 bases. The V segment lost 1 base and the J segment 5 bases; nucleotides outside the gene matches: 6. The CDR3 loop spans 15 amino acids. Germline-derived CDR1 and CDR2 are LNHDA and SQIVND (reference sequence). Here the CDR3 DNA reads TGTGCCAGTAGTATAGCGAGGGGGCAAGGAGATACGCAGTATTTT. The encoded protein is CASSIARGQGDTQYF. Full variable domain (outside the CDR3, taken from reference TRBV19 and TRBJ2-3): DGGITQSPKYLFRKEGQNVTLSCEQNLNHDAMYWYRQDPGQGLRLIYYSQIVNDFQKGDIAEGYSVSREKKESFPLTVTSAQKNPTAFYLCASSIARGQGDTQYFGPGTRLTVL.

V gene TRBV5-6 combines with J gene TRBJ1-2; 8 nucleotides agree with TRBD1. V dropped 4 bases and J dropped 4; count of bases not matched to a gene: 6. The CDR3 has 14 residues. CDR1 and CDR2 from the germline V gene are SGHDT and YYEEEE. The CDR3 DNA reads TGTGCCAGCAGCCCAGGACAGGGAGGCTATGGCTACACCTTC. This gives the protein CASSPGQGGYGYTF.

This sequence joins TRBV6-2 or TRBV6-3 and TRBJ2-7, with 10 nucleotides matching TRBD1. The CDR3 spans 13 residues. The J segment lost 3 bases and the V segment lost 6 bases, leaving 2 bases of the junction unmatched. CDR1 and CDR2 from the germline V gene are MNHEY and SVGEGT. The CDR3 bases are TGTGCCAGCAGCCGGGACAGGGGCTACGAGCAGTACTTC. This sequence encodes CASSRDRGYEQYF.

The gene calls are TRBV7-9 and TRBJ2-5; perhaps TRBD1 as D (7 bases). The ends were cut back, 5 bases at V and 5 bases at J, with 21 bases in the middle. The CDR3 covers 16 residues. Germline CDR1 reads SEHNR; CDR2 reads FQNEAQ (reference sequence). The CDR3 here is CASSRGGQAKRETQYF. CDR3 nucleotide sequence: TGTGCCAGCAGCCGGGGAGGACAGGCAAAACGGGAGACCCAGTACTTC.

V gene TRBV6-5 combines with J gene TRBJ2-2, with 8 positions matching TRBD1. J lost 3 bases, V lost 5 bases, and 5 bases had no gene match. The CDR3 contains 15 residues. Germline values: CDR1 MNHEY, CDR2 SVGAGI. The DNA for the CDR3 is TGTGCCAGCAGTCCGGGACAGGTCGACACCGGGGAGCTGTTTTTT. This gives the protein CASSPGQVDTGELFF.

The gene calls are TRBV7-9 and TRBJ2-7; 7 nucleotides match TRBD2. V lost 5 bases to trimming and J lost 0 bases; unmatched junction nucleotides: 7. The CDR3 spans 15 residues. Germline V gene data show CDR1 as SEHNR and CDR2 as FQNEAQ (reference sequence). CDR3 sequence: CASSKGGGGSYEQYF. In nucleotides, the CDR3 is TGTGCCAGCAGCAAAGGTGGCGGGGGCTCCTACGAGCAGTACTTC.

The V call is TRBV5-1, the J call TRBJ2-1; 8 nucleotides align to TRBD1. The J segment lost 1 base and the V segment lost 4 bases, leaving 16 bases of the junction unmatched. The V gene's germline CDR1 is SGHRS and CDR2 YFSETQ. The CDR3 extends over 19 amino acids. CDR3 sequence reads: CASSVFSPLTGVSYNEQFF. In nucleotides, the CDR3 is TGCGCCAGCAGCGTCTTCTCGCCCCTGACAGGGGTTTCCTACAATGAGCAGTTCTTC.

This chain uses TRBV18 with TRBJ2-7, with 9 bases that match TRBD1. The CDR3 has 15 residues. Germline V gives CDR1 KGHSH, CDR2 LQKENI. V lost 3 bases to trimming and J lost 2 bases; unmatched junction nucleotides: 5. The CDR3 coding sequence is TGTGCCAGCTCACCTTCGGGACAGGGAGCCTACGAGCAGTACTTC. Its protein is CASSPSGQGAYEQYF.

This clone was counted a few times. V is TRBV11-2 and J is TRBJ2-7; D may be TRBD2 (5 bases). The CDR3 runs to 15 residues. Germline V gives CDR1 SGHAT, CDR2 FQNNGV. Trimming removed 3 bases at V and 3 bases at J, with 15 bases between. The chain's CDR3 is CASSFGEPTLYEQYF. The CDR3, as DNA: TGTGCCAGCAGCTTCGGGGAACCCACCCTCTACGAGCAGTACTTC.

Turning to this clone: One end of the junction fails to match germline, which may point to a read error. The chain uses TRBV24-1 and TRBJ2-3; the D is unclear. This CDR3 spans 15 amino acids. Germline CDR1 reads KGHDR; CDR2 reads SFDVKD. DNA for the CDR3: TGTGCCACCAGTGATACCGGAAGGAGCACCGATACGCAGTATTTT. Residues: CATSDTGRSTDTQYF.

The chain joins TRBV25-1 to TRBJ1-1; D gene uncertain. This CDR3 contains 15 residues. Looked up from germline, CDR1 is MGHDK and CDR2 is SYGVNS. The germline V and J ends were trimmed by 1 base and 1 base, with 10 bases remaining between them. CDR3 amino acids: CASSEFQQENTEAFF. Here the CDR3 DNA reads TGTGCCAGCAGTGAATTCCAGCAGGAGAACACTGAAGCTTTCTTT.

This sequence joins TRBV7-2 and TRBJ1-1; 10 nucleotides agree with TRBD1. Germline V lookup: CDR1 SGHTA, CDR2 FQGNSA. After removal of 4 bases from V and 0 bases from J, the junction contained 8 bases not matched to a gene. The CDR3 spans 17 residues. CDR3 in DNA: TGTGCCAGCAGCTCCCGGGACAGGGGAATGATGAACACTGAAGCTTTCTTT. Translation: CASSSRDRGMMNTEAFF.

Note on this clone: Germline and junction disagree at one end, which may indicate a read error. This chain connects TRBV25-1 to TRBJ1-4; D is undetermined. The CDR3 totals 13 residues. Germline lookup yields CDR1 MGHDK and CDR2 SYGVNS. The CDR3 region has the DNA TGTGCCAGCAATGAACGACGCGGGGAAAAACTGTTTTTT. It is translated as CASNERRGEKLFF.

The chain couples TRBV5-1 to TRBJ2-1, with TRBD2 as a possible D gene (7 bases). The CDR3 consists of 15 residues. Germline V gene data show CDR1 as SGHRS and CDR2 as YFSETQ. V was cut by 6 bases and J by 8 bases, with 21 bases left in between. The CDR3 loop is CASTGGNREGHEQFF. Written as DNA, the CDR3 is TGCGCCAGCACCGGGGGGAACAGGGAAGGTCATGAGCAGTTCTTC.

The chain employs TRBV29-1 and TRBJ1-2, with D unresolved. Germline V gene data show CDR1 as SQVTM and CDR2 as ANQGSEA. This CDR3 has 13 amino acids. V shed 2 bases and J shed 8 bases, with 15 bases lying between them. As DNA, the CDR3 is TGCAGCGTTGAACGGCTCCGGGAAGGAGGCTACACCTTC. Its protein product is CSVERLREGGYTF.

This clone has more than one count but fewer than ten. V is TRBV3-1 (or the pseudogene TRBV3-2) and J is TRBJ2-7; D is ambiguous. Germline V gene sequence: CDR1 LGHDT, CDR2 YNNKEL (reference sequence). The CDR3 consists of 12 residues. Trimming removed 4 bases from V and 7 bases from J, with 11 bases in between. The CDR3 loop is CASSRAPGEQYF. CDR3 DNA sequence: TGTGCCAGCAGCCGAGCTCCCGGGGAGCAGTACTTC.

The chain combines TRBV6-5 with TRBJ2-1; perhaps TRBD1 as D (6 bases). This CDR3 is 15 amino acids long. The V gene lost 2 bases and the J gene lost 2 bases, with 10 bases spanning the gap. The germline V gene has CDR1 MNHEY and CDR2 SVGAGI. The CDR3 sequence is CASSYQGQTYNEQFF. The CDR3 DNA reads TGTGCCAGCAGTTACCAGGGGCAAACCTACAATGAGCAGTTCTTC.

The chain couples TRBV19 to TRBJ1-3; 9 bases are shared with TRBD1. In germline, CDR1 is LNHDA, CDR2 SQIVND (reference sequence). Unmatched junction bases numbered 9, after V lost 6 bases and J lost 9 bases. This CDR3 has 14 residues. The CDR3 loop is CASSPTGTGSTIYF. The CDR3 DNA is TGTGCCAGTAGCCCTACCGGGACAGGGAGCACCATATATTTT.

The chain combines TRBV4-2 with TRBJ1-2; the match to TRBD1 covers 7 bases. This CDR3 spans 16 amino acids. V gave up 3 bases and J gave up 2 bases; unmatched junction bases: 9. The germline CDR1 and CDR2 sequences are LGHNA and YNFKEQ. DNA of the CDR3: TGTGCCAGCAGCCAGGCTGCCGGGACAGCCAACTATGGCTACACCTTC. It yields the protein CASSQAAGTANYGYTF.

The table lists this clone with a count of one. The chain has TRBV6-2 or TRBV6-3 and TRBJ2-7; the D gene is possibly TRBD1 (5 bases). V dropped 3 bases and J dropped 6 bases, with 15 bases sitting between them. Germline CDR1 MNHEY, CDR2 SVGEGT. The CDR3 extends over 14 amino acids. The CDR3 sequence: CASSYPPGSLEQYF. The CDR3 region has the DNA TGTGCCAGCAGTTATCCCCCAGGGTCCCTCGAGCAGTACTTC.

The chain recombines TRBV7-9 with TRBJ1-2; TRBD1 is a possible D gene (5 bases). CDR1 is SEHNR, CDR2 FQNEAQ, per germline (reference sequence). The CDR3 consists of 14 residues. V lost 3 bases and J 1 base, leaving 9 bases between the germline ends. The CDR3 DNA is TGTGCCAGCAGCTTCCGGGACTATAACTATGGCTACACCTTC. Translation gives CASSFRDYNYGYTF.

The V and J genes are TRBV6-2 or TRBV6-3 and TRBJ1-4, with 7 bases matching TRBD1. Germline V gene lookup returns CDR1 MNHEY and CDR2 SVGEGT. The CDR3 consists of 14 residues. With 2 bases clipped from V and 7 bases from J, the junction kept 4 bases outside the gene matches. The CDR3 reads CASSYRGQGEKLFF. The CDR3 region has the DNA TGTGCCAGCAGTTACAGGGGGCAAGGTGAAAAACTGTTTTTT.

This chain uses TRBV2 with TRBJ2-4, with D perhaps matching TRBD1 (6 bases). V lost 6 bases, J lost 2 bases, and 17 bases lay in between. CDR1 and CDR2 (germline): SNHLY, FYNNEI. The CDR3 contains 16 residues. CDR3 region: CASRGDKYPPKNIQYF. The CDR3 coding sequence is TGTGCCAGCAGGGGGGACAAATATCCGCCCAAAAACATTCAGTACTTC.